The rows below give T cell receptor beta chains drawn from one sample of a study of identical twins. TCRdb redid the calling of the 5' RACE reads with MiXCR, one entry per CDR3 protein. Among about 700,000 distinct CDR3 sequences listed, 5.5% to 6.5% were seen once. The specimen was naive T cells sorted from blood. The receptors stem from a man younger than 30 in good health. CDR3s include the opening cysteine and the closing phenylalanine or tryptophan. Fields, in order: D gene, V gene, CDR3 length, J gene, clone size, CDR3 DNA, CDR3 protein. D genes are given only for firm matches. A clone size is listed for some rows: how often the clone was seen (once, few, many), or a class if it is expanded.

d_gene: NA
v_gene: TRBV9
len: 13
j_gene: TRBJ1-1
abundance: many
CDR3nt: TGTGCCAGCAGCGTCACAGGACAGTTAGAAGCTTTCTTT
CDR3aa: CASSVTGQLEAFF

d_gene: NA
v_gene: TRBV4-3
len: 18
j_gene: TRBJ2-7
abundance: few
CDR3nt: TGCGCCAGCAGCCAAGAAGTTTTGGACCCCGCTAACTCCTACGAGCAGTACTTC
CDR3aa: CASSQEVLDPANSYEQYF

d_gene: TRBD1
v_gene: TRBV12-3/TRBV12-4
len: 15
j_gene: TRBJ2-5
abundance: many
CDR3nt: TGTGCCAGCAGTGCCCGACAGGGAGTGAGAGAGACCCAGTACTTC
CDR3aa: CASSARQGVRETQYF

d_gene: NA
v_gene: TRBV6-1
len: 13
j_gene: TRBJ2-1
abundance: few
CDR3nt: TGTGCCAGCAGCCGGGACTTCGGCGATGAGCAGTTCTTC
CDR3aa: CASSRDFGDEQFF

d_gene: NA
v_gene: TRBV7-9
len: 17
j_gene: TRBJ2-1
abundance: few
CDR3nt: TGTGCCAGCAGCCCTCAGACAGGCCCGGGATCCTACAATGAGCAGTTCTTC
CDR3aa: CASSPQTGPGSYNEQFF

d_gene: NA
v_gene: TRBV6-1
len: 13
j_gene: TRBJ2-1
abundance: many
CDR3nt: TGTGCCAGCAGTCGGACTCGGTTCGATGAGCAGTTCTTC
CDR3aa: CASSRTRFDEQFF

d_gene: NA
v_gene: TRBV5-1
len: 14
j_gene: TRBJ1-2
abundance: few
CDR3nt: TGCGCCAGCAGCTTGGAAGGGACGGGAGATGGCTACACCTTC
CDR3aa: CASSLEGTGDGYTF

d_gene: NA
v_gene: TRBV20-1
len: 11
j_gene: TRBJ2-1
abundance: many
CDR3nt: TGCAGTGCTAGAAATTACAATGAGCAGTTCTTC
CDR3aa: CSARNYNEQFF

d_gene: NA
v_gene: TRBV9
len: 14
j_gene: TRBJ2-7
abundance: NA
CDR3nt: TGTGCCAGCAGCGCCCGTCCGACGAGCGGCGAGCAGTACTTC
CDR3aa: CASSARPTSGEQYF

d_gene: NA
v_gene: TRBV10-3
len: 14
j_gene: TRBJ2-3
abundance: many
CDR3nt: TGTGCCATCAGTGGGACACAAGACACAGATACGCAGTATTTT
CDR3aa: CAISGTQDTDTQYF

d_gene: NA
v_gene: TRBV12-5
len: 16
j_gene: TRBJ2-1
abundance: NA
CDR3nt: TGTGCTAGTGGTTTGGTAGGGTGGGACACCTACAATGAGCAGTTCTTC
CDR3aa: CASGLVGWDTYNEQFF

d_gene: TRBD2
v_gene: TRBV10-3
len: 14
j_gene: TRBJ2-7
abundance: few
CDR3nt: TGTGCCATCAGTGCAGAGCGGGAGAATAGAGAGCAGTACTTC
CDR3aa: CAISAERENREQYF

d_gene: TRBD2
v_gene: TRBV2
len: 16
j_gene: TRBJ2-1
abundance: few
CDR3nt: TGTGCCAGCAGGTTGACTAGCGGGAGTACGGACAATGAGCAGTTCTTC
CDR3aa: CASRLTSGSTDNEQFF

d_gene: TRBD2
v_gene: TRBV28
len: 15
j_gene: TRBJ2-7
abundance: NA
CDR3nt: TGTGCCAGCAGTTTAATAGCGGGTCTTAAGAACGAGCAGTACTTC
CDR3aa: CASSLIAGLKNEQYF